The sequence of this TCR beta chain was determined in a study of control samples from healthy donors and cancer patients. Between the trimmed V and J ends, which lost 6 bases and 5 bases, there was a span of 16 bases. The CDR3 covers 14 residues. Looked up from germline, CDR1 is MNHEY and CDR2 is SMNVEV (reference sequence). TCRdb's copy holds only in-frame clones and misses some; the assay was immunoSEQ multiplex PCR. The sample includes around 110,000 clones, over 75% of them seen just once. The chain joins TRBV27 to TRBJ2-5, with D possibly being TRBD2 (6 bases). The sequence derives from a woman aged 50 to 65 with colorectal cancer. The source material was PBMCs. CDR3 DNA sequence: TGTGCCAGCAGCTCAACAGGTGGGGGGGAGACCCAGTACTTC. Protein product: CASSSTGGGETQYF.